What follows are 24 T cell receptor beta chains derived from one specimen sequenced in a study of spatial heterogeneity in lung cancer. Study conclusions and caveats: Mutation tallies in tumors tracked expanded intratumoral alpha and beta TCR counts.

Using its own MiXCR run on the 5' RACE reads, TCRdb lists one record per CDR3 protein. The profile shows 20,000 to 25,000 distinct CDR3 sequences, around a sixth of them singletons. No antigens are known for them. As for time point: sample taken at primary tumor resection. The material sequenced was lung tumor tissue, taken at surgery. These receptors were collected from a female donor with early-stage non-small cell lung cancer.

This clonotype was counted ten times or more. The rearrangement links TRBV12-3 or TRBV12-4 to TRBJ2-3; a possible D gene is TRBD2 (6 bases). Between the trimmed V and J ends, which lost 2 bases and 4 bases, there was a span of 10 bases. The CDR3 has 14 residues. This CDR3 is CASSLNAGPDTQYF. In DNA form, the CDR3 reads TGTGCCAGCAGTTTAAACGCGGGGCCAGATACGCAGTATTTT.

This chain connects TRBV6-6 to TRBJ2-2; possible D gene TRBD2, 7 bases. CDR3 size: 15 residues. Germline CDR1 reads MNHNY; CDR2 reads SVGAGI (reference sequence). V shed 8 bases and J shed 5 bases, with 18 bases lying between them. CDR3 sequence: CASEGGRGATGELFF. CDR3 nucleotide sequence: TGTGCCAGCGAGGGTGGACGGGGGGCGACCGGGGAGCTGTTTTTT.

This clonotype qualifies as medium-sized. The chain joins TRBV3-1 to TRBJ2-3; D call uncertain. Trimming left V 1 base short and J 6 bases short, with 11 bases between. CDR1 is LGHDT and CDR2 is YNNKEL in the germline V gene (reference sequence). The CDR3 loop spans 14 amino acids. DNA of the CDR3: TGTGCCAGCAGCCAAGCGGGCGCCGGGGATACGCAGTATTTT. It translates to CASSQAGAGDTQYF.

This clonotype was detected many times. V and J are TRBV4-1 and TRBJ2-5; 9 bases align to TRBD2. The CDR3 is made up of 15 amino acids. Germline loops: CDR1 MGHRA, CDR2 YSYEKL. The V gene end was trimmed by 3 bases and the J gene end by 3 bases; junction bases not matched to a gene: 5. Written as DNA, the CDR3 is TGCGCCAGCAGCCACCTTAGCGGGAGAGAAGAGACCCAGTACTTC. This codes for CASSHLSGREETQYF.

This clonotype was seen at least ten times. The V gene is TRBV28, the J gene TRBJ2-7; D not certain. Germline-derived CDR1 and CDR2 are MDHEN and SYDVKM. V was cut by 2 bases and J by 6 bases, with 5 bases left in between. The length of the CDR3 is 11 residues. The CDR3 nucleotides read TGTGCCAGCAGTTTAGCACCCGAGCAGTACTTC. Protein sequence: CASSLAPEQYF.

By proportion, this clonotype is medium-sized. J is TRBJ2-7 and V is TRBV12-3 or TRBV12-4, with 8 bases matching TRBD2. V lost 5 bases and J lost 1; bases outside the gene matches: 4. This CDR3 comprises 14 residues. The chain's CDR3 is CASSLSGVSYEQYF. In nucleotides, the CDR3 is TGTGCCAGCAGTCTTAGCGGGGTGTCCTACGAGCAGTACTTC.

The gene calls are TRBV5-4 and TRBJ2-1; 11 nucleotides align to TRBD2. The CDR3 has 15 residues. CDR1 is SGHNT and CDR2 is YYREEE in the germline V gene (reference sequence). V dropped 4 bases and J dropped 7; count of bases not matched to a gene: 7. CDR3 DNA: TGTGCCAGCAGCAACGCTAGCGGGAGGTTTAATGAGCAGTTCTTC. Translated, it gives CASSNASGRFNEQFF.

V and J are TRBV29-1 and TRBJ2-7; weak D call: TRBD2 (6 bases). Germline values: CDR1 SQVTM, CDR2 ANQGSEA. The CDR3 loop spans 15 amino acids. Trimming stripped 1 base from V and 7 bases from J, with 20 bases between. CDR3 residues: CSVEGRGHPGGEQYF. DNA of the CDR3: TGCAGCGTTGAAGGGAGGGGCCACCCCGGTGGAGAGCAGTACTTC.

Ten or more counts support this clonotype. This chain connects TRBV6-5 to TRBJ2-7; D is ambiguous. The length of the CDR3 is 13 residues. Trimming stripped 4 bases from V and 3 bases from J, with 10 bases between. The germline V gene has CDR1 MNHEY and CDR2 SVGAGI. The CDR3 DNA sequence: TGTGCCAGCAGTTGGGCGGTGGGCTACGAGCAGTACTTC. It codes for CASSWAVGYEQYF.

In its sample, this clonotype was seen many times. The V gene is TRBV14, the J gene TRBJ2-2; no firm D call. Trimming removed 0 bases from V and 7 bases from J, with 12 bases in between. Germline V gene data show CDR1 as SGHDN and CDR2 as FVKESK. The CDR3 length is 15 residues. The CDR3 DNA is TGTGCCAGCAGCCAAGATCAGTCGGAGCTCGGGGAGCTGTTTTTT. This encodes CASSQDQSELGELFF.

This clonotype has a count of ten or more. The chain combines TRBV3-1 with TRBJ2-6; D unclear. Trimming stripped 4 bases from V and 4 bases from J, with 8 bases between. The CDR3 has 14 residues. Germline lookup yields CDR1 LGHDT and CDR2 YNNKEL (reference sequence). This chain's CDR3 is CASSPPLGANVLTF. The CDR3, as DNA: TGTGCCAGCAGCCCCCCGCTCGGGGCCAACGTCCTGACTTTC.

The rearrangement uses TRBV6-5 and TRBJ2-7; 9 nucleotides align to TRBD2. V lost 5 bases, J lost 1 base, and 15 bases stayed unmatched. There are 18 residues in the CDR3. Germline CDR1 reads MNHEY; CDR2 reads SVGAGI. DNA for the CDR3: TGTGCCAGCAGTCCTCTACGTCCTACTAGCGGGTCTTCCTACGAGCAGTACTTC. It translates to CASSPLRPTSGSSYEQYF.

This clonotype came up a few times. The J gene is TRBJ1-2, the V gene TRBV3-1, with D possibly TRBD1 on 5 matching bases. The germline V gene encodes CDR1 LGHDT and CDR2 YNNKEL (reference sequence). CDR3 size: 15 residues. Trimming removed 1 base at V and 6 bases at J, with 15 bases between. CDR3 protein: CASSQGPWQGHGYTF. Here the CDR3 DNA reads TGTGCCAGCAGCCAAGGCCCGTGGCAGGGACATGGCTACACCTTC.

This clonotype was detected many times. The gene calls are TRBV28 and TRBJ2-3; D ambiguous. The CDR3 has 11 residues. V was cut by 6 bases and J by 2 bases, with 3 bases left in between. Per germline, CDR1 MDHEN and CDR2 SYDVKM. The CDR3 is CASRTTDTQYF. The CDR3 DNA sequence: TGTGCCAGCAGGACCACAGATACGCAGTATTTT.

The rearrangement uses TRBV6-4 and TRBJ2-6; no clear D. CDR3 length: 14 amino acids. With 2 bases removed from V and 0 bases from J, the gap between germline ends came to 2 bases. Per germline, CDR1 MRHNA and CDR2 SNTAGT. Here the CDR3 DNA reads TGTGCCAGCAGTGACAACTCTGGGGCCAACGTCCTGACTTTC. Translated, it gives CASSDNSGANVLTF.

The sample holds a few counts of this clonotype. The chain uses TRBV7-3 and TRBJ2-1; 11 bases are shared with TRBD2. Trimming at V came to 5 bases and at J to 5 bases, leaving 2 bases not matched to a gene. The CDR3 loop spans 14 amino acids. The germline gives CDR1 SGHTA, CDR2 FQGTGA. CDR3 loop: CASSPGLADNEQFF. Here the CDR3 DNA reads TGTGCCAGCAGCCCGGGACTAGCGGACAATGAGCAGTTCTTC.

This clonotype was seen just once. V and J are TRBV28 and TRBJ2-7; 8 bases map to TRBD2. The length of the CDR3 is 14 residues. CDR1 and CDR2 from the germline V gene are MDHEN and SYDVKM. After removal of 11 bases from V and 1 base from J, the junction contained 10 bases not matched to a gene. CDR3 bases: TGTGCCGCCGTCTCTAGCGGGCCGTCCTACGAGCAGTACTTC. As protein: CAAVSSGPSYEQYF.

This clonotype appeared many times. The germline gene is not matched at one end of the junction; a read error may be the cause. The J gene is TRBJ1-1, the V gene TRBV12-3 or TRBV12-4; D is ambiguous. The CDR3 is 11 residues long. The CDR3 region is CASSLGLEAFF. DNA for the CDR3: TGTGCCAGCAGCTTAGGCCTTGAAGCTTTCTTT.

This clonotype has at least ten counts. The chain employs TRBV5-1 and TRBJ2-7, with a tentative D call TRBD1 (5 bases). The V end was cut by 4 bases, the J end by 4 bases, with 15 bases between. Germline V gene data show CDR1 as SGHRS and CDR2 as YFSETQ. The length of the CDR3 is 14 residues. CDR3 DNA: TGCGCCAGCAGCCCCGACAGAAACCTATACGAGCAGTACTTC. Translation: CASSPDRNLYEQYF.

In the case of this clonotype: A much larger clone is a single base away; this may be a read error. The V gene is TRBV24-1, the J gene TRBJ2-5; D ambiguous. Deletions cut 6 bases from V and 1 base from J, with 14 bases between. This CDR3 comprises 15 residues. Per the germline V gene, CDR1 is KGHDR and CDR2 is SFDVKD. CDR3: CATSRPAPGQETQYF. CDR3 in DNA: TGTGCCACCAGTCGGCCAGCCCCGGGCCAAGAGACCCAGTACTTC.

This clonotype came up many times. The genes are TRBV27 and TRBJ2-7; D not resolved. Germline CDR1 reads MNHEY; CDR2 reads SMNVEV (reference sequence). The ends were cut back, 2 bases at V and 6 bases at J, with 8 bases in the middle. This CDR3 comprises 12 residues. CDR3 region: CASSLRGSEQYF. In DNA form, the CDR3 reads TGTGCCAGCAGTTTACGAGGTTCCGAGCAGTACTTC.

The V gene is TRBV3-1, the J gene TRBJ2-5; 9 positions agree with TRBD1. This CDR3 is built from 15 residues. V gave up 3 bases and J gave up 4 bases; unmatched junction bases: 6. The germline gives CDR1 LGHDT, CDR2 YNNKEL (reference sequence). CDR3 bases: TGTGCCAGCAGCCATTCCACAGGGGGCCGAGAGACCCAGTACTTC. It specifies CASSHSTGGRETQYF.

This clonotype was detected only a few times. The V and J genes are TRBV18 and TRBJ2-5; a possible D gene is TRBD1 (5 bases). With 4 bases removed from V and 4 bases from J, the gap between germline ends came to 13 bases. This CDR3 has 14 amino acids. Per germline, CDR1 KGHSH and CDR2 LQKENI. The CDR3 region has the DNA TGTGCCAGCTCACTGACAGATACCCCAGAGACCCAGTACTTC. As protein: CASSLTDTPETQYF.

CDR3 sequence: CASSVGSGHSTDTQYF. The CDR3 nucleotides read TGTGCCAGCAGCGTAGGTAGCGGGCATAGCACAGATACGCAGTATTTT. The V and J genes are TRBV9 and TRBJ2-3, with 7 bases fitting TRBD2. Per germline, CDR1 SGDLS and CDR2 YYNGEE. The CDR3 extends over 16 amino acids. Trimming cost V 0 bases and J 0 bases; bases outside gene matches: 4.